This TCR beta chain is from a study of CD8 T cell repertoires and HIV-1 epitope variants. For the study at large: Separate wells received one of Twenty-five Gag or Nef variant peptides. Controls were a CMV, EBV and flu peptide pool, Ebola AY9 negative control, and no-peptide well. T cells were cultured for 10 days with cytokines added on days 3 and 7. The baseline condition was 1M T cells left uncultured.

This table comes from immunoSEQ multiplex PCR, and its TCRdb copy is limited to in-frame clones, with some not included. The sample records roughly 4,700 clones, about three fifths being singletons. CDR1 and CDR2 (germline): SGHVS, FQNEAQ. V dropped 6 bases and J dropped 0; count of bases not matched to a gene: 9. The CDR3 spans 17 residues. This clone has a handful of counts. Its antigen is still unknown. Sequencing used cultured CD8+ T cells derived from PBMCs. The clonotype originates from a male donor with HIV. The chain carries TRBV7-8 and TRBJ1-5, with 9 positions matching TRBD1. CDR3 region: CASRKGQGFYSNQPQHF. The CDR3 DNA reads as TGTGCCAGCAGAAAGGGACAGGGATTTTATAGCAATCAGCCCCAGCATTTT.